The clone carrying this TCR beta chain has just a few counts. The antigen remains unidentified. The authors made TCR cDNA by 5'RACE template switching, adding a universal primer site and UMIs. TCRdb re-called the 5' RACE reads with MiXCR, one entry per CDR3 protein. The sample lists a few hundred thousand distinct CDR3 sequences, around 17% occurring once. The CDR3 runs 13 residues. V was pared by 0 bases and J by 6 bases, with 8 bases between. Germline values: CDR1 DFQATT, CDR2 SNEGSKA (reference sequence). The sample belongs to a study of T cells after yellow fever vaccination. Study at large: Fractions of low cell number were prepared using SMART-Seq v4 Ultra Low Input.

Notes on the study in general: There was a small share of clonotypes that showed up in both the CD4 and CD8 compartments. Post-booster samples contained most primary-vaccination clones (around 95% CD4, about 90% CD8).

J is TRBJ2-2 and V is TRBV20-1; tentative D call: TRBD1 (5 bases). The sample consisted of PBMCs, taken 4 to 6 days after the first yellow fever vaccination. This clonotype originated in a man younger than 35 who received the YFV17D yellow fever vaccine. The CDR3 spells CSARDPGPGELFF. CDR3 nucleotides: TGCAGTGCTAGAGACCCAGGGCCCGGGGAGCTGTTTTTT.